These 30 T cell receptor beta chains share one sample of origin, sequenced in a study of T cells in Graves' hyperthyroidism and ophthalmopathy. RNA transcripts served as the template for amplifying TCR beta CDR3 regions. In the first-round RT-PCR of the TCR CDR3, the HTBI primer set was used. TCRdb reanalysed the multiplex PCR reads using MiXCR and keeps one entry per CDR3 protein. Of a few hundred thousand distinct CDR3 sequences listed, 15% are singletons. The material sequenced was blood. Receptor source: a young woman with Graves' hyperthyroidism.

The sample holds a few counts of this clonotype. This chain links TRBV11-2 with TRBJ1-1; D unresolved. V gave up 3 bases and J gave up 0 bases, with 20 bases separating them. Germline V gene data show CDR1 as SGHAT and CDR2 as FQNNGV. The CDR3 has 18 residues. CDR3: CASSLGMGRGLMNTEAFF. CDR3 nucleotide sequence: TGTGCCAGCAGCTTGGGTATGGGGAGAGGGCTCATGAACACTGAAGCTTTCTTT. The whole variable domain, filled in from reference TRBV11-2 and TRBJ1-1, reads EAGVAQSPRYKIIEKRQSVAFWCNPISGHATLYWYQQILGQGPKLLIQFQNNGVVDDSQLPKDRFSAERLKGVDSTLKIQPAKLEDSAVYLCASSLGMGRGLMNTEAFFGQGTRLTVV.

CDR3 residues: CSARTSAGRVETQYF. The CDR3 DNA reads as TGCAGTGCGCGGACTAGCGCGGGTCGGGTGGAGACCCAGTACTTC. The chain has TRBV20-1 and TRBJ2-5; 9 bases align to TRBD2. Trimming took 6 bases from V and 5 from J; bases not matched to a gene: 13. This CDR3 has 15 amino acids. Germline CDR1 and CDR2: DFQATT and SNEGSKA (reference sequence).

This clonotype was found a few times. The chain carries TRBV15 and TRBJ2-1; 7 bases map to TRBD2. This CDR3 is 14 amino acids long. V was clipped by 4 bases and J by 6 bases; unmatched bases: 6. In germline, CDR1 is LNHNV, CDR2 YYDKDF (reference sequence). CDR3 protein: CATSTLAETNEQFF. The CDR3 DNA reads TGTGCCACCAGCACGCTAGCGGAAACCAATGAGCAGTTCTTC.

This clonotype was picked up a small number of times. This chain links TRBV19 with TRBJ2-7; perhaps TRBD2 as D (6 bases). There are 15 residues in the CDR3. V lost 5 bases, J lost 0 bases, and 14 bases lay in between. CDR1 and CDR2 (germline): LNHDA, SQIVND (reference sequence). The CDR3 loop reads CASSSGGSGSYEQYF. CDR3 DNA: TGTGCCAGTAGTTCCGGGGGTTCTGGCTCCTACGAGCAGTACTTC.

DNA for the CDR3: TGCGCCAGCAGTGAGACCCGGGGCCACACCGGGGAGCTGTTTTTT. Translation gives CASSETRGHTGELFF. This chain uses TRBV10-2 with TRBJ2-2; D may correspond to TRBD1 or TRBD2 (5 bases each). Germline-derived CDR1 and CDR2 are WSHSY and SAAADI. Deletions cut 2 bases from V and 3 bases from J, with 10 bases between. The CDR3 contains 15 residues.

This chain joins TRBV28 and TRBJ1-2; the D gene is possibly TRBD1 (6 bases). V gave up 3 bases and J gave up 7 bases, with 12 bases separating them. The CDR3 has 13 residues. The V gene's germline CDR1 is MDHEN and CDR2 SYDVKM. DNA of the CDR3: TGTGCCAGCAGTTTTTCGGGGGCGCTTGGCTACACCTTC. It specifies CASSFSGALGYTF.

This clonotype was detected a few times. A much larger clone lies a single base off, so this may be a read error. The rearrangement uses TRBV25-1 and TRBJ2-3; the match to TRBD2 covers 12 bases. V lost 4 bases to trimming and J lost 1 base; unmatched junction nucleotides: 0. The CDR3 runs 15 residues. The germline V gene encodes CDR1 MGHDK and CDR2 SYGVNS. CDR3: CASSGTSGGTDTQYF. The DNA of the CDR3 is TGTGCCAGCAGTGGGACTAGCGGGGGCACAGATACGCAGTATTTT.

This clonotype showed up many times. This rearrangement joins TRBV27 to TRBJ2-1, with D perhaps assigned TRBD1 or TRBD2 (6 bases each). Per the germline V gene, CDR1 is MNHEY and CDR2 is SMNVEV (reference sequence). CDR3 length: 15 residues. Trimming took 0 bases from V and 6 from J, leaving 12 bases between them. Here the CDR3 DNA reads TGTGCCAGCAGTTTATCAAGGGGGGTGGGCAATGAGCAGTTCTTC. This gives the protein CASSLSRGVGNEQFF.

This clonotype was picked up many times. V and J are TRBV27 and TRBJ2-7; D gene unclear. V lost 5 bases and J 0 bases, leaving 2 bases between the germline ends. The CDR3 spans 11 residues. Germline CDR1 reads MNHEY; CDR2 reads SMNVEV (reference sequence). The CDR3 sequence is CASSGSYEQYF. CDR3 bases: TGTGCCAGCAGTGGCTCCTACGAGCAGTACTTC.

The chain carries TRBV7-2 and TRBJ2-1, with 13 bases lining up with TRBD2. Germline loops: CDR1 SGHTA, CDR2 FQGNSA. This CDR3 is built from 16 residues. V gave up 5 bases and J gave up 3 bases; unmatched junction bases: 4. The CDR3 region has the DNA TGTGCCAGCAGCCCACTAGCGGGAGGGTTCTACAATGAGCAGTTCTTC. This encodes CASSPLAGGFYNEQFF.

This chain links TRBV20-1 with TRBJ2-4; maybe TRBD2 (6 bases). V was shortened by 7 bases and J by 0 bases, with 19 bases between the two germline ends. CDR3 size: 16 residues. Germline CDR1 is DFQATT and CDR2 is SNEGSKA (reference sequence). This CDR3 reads CSGTRPGLLAKNIQYF. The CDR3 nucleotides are TGCAGTGGAACCCGACCGGGACTTTTAGCCAAAAACATTCAGTACTTC.

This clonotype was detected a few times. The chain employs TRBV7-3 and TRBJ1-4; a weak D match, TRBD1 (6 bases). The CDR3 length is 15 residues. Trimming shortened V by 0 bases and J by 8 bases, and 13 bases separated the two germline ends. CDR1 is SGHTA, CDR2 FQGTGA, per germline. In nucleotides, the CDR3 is TGTGCCAGCAGCTTAACGGGCAGGGGCAGGGAAAAACTGTTTTTT. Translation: CASSLTGRGREKLFF.

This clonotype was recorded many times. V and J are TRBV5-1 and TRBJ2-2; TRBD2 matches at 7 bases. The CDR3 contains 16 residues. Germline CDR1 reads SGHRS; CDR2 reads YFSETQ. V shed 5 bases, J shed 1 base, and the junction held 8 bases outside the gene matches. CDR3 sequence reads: CASRLALAQNTGELFF. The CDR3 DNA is TGCGCCAGCAGACTCGCACTAGCGCAGAACACCGGGGAGCTGTTTTTT.

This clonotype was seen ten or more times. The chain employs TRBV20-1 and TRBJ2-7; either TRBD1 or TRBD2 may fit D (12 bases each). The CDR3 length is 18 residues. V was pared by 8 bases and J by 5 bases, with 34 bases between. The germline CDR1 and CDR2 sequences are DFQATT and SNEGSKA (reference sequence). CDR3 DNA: TGCAGTCTCCCGGACCGGGACAGGGGGCTAGCGGGAGGGGACGAGCAGTACTTC. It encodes CSLPDRDRGLAGGDEQYF.

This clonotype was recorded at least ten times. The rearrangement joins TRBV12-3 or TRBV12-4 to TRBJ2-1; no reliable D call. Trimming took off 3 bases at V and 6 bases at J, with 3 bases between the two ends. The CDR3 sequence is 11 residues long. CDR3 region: CASSFINEQFF. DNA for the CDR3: TGTGCCAGCAGTTTTATCAATGAGCAGTTCTTC.

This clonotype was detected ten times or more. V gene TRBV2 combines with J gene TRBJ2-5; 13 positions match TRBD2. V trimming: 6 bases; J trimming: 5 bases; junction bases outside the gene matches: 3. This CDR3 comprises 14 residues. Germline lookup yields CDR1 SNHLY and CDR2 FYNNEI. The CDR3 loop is CASSSLAGGETQYF. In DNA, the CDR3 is TGTGCCAGCAGCTCACTAGCGGGAGGGGAGACCCAGTACTTC. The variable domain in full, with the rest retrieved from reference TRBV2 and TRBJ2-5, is EPEVTQTPSHQVTQMGQEVILRCVPISNHLYFYWYRQILGQKVEFLVSFYNNEISEKSEIFDDQFSVERPDGSNFTLKIRSTKLEDSAMYFCASSSLAGGETQYFGPGTRLLVL.

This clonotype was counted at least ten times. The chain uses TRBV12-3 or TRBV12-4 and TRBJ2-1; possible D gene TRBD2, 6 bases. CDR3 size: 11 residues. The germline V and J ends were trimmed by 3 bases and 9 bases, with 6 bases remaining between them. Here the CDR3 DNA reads TGTGCCAGCAGTTTGGGGGGTGAGCAGTTCTTC. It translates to CASSLGGEQFF.

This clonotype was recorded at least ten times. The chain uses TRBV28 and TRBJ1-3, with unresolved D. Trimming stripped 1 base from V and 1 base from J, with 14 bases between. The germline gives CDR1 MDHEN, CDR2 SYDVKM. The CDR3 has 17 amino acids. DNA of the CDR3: TGTGCCAGCAGTTTATCGACGGGTGCTGGGTCTGGAAACACCATATATTTT. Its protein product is CASSLSTGAGSGNTIYF.

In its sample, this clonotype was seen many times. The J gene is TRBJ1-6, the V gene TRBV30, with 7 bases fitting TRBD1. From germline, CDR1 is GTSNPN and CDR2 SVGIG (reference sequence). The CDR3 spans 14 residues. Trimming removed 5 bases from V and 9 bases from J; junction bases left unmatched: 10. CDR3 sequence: CAWSGGHVSSPLHF. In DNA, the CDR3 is TGTGCCTGGTCAGGGGGGCATGTGAGTTCACCCCTCCACTTT.

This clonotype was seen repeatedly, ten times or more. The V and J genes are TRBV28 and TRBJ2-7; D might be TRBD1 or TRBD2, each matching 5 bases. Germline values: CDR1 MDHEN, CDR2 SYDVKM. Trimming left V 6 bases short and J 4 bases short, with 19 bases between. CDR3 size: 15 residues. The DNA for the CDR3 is TGTGCCAGCAGCTATCCGGGACCCCTAACTTACGAGCAGTACTTC. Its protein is CASSYPGPLTYEQYF.

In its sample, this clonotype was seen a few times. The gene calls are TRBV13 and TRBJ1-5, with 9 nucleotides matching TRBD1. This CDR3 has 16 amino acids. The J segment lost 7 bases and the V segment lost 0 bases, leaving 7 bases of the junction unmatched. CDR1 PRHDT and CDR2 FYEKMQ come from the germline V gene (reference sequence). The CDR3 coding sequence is TGTGCCAGCAGCTTAGGGGCCGACAGGGGGTACCAGCCCCAGCATTTT. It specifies CASSLGADRGYQPQHF.

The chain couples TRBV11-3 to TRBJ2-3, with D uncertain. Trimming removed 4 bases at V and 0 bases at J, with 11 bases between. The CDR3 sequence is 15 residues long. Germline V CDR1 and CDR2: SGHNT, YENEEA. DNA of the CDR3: TGTGCCAGCAGCTCGCGTAGCCCTAGCACAGATACGCAGTATTTT. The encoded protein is CASSSRSPSTDTQYF.

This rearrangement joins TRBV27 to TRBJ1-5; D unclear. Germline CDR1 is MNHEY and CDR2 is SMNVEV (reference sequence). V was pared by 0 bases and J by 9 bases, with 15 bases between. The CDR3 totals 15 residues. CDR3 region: CASSLSSGSAWPQHF. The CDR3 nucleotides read TGTGCCAGCAGTTTATCTTCCGGTAGCGCGTGGCCCCAGCATTTT.

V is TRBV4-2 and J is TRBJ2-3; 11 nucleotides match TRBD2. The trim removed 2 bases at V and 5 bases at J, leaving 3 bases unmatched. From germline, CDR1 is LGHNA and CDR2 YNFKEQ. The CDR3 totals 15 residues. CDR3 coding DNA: TGTGCCAGCAGCCAATCGACTAGCGGGGAAGATACGCAGTATTTT. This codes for CASSQSTSGEDTQYF.

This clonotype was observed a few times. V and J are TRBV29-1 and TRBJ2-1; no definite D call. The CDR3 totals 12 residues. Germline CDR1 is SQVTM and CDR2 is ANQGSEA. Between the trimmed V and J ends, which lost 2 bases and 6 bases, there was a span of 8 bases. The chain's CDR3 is CSVETFGNEQFF. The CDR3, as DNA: TGCAGCGTTGAAACGTTCGGCAATGAGCAGTTCTTC.

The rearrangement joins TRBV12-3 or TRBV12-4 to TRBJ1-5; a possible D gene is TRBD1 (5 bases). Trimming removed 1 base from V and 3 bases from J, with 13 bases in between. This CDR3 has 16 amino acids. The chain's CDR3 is CASSLGGLWINQPQHF. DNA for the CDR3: TGTGCCAGCAGTTTAGGGGGGTTGTGGATCAATCAGCCCCAGCATTTT.

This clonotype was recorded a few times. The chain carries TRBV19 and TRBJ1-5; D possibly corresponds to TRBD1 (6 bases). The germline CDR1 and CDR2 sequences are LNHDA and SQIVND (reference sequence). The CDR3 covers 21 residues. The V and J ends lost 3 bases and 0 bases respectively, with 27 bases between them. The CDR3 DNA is TGTGCCAGTAGTATCAACTCCCCGTCGGGCGTGGGGGCCCATAGCAATCAGCCCCAGCATTTT. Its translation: CASSINSPSGVGAHSNQPQHF.

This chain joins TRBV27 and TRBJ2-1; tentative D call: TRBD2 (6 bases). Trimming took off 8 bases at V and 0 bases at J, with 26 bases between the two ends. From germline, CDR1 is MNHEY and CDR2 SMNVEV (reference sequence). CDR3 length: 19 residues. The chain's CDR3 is CASLTPVRRDLASYNEQFF. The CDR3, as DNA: TGTGCCAGCCTCACCCCCGTAAGGCGGGACCTAGCCTCCTACAATGAGCAGTTCTTC.

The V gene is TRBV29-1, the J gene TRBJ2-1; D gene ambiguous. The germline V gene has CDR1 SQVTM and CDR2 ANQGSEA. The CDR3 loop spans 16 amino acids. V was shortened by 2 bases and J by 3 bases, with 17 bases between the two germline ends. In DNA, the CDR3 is TGCAGCGTTGAATCCCGTCTGGGCCCGAACTACAATGAGCAGTTCTTC. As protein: CSVESRLGPNYNEQFF.

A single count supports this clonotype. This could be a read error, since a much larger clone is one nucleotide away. The CDR3 sequence: CASSLVGSVNTEAFF. CDR3 sequence (DNA): TGCGCCAGCAGCTTGGTGGGCAGCGTGAACACTGAAGCTTTCTTT. This chain links TRBV5-1 with TRBJ1-1; no clear D gene. Trimming took off 0 bases at V and 0 bases at J, with 9 bases between the two ends. Germline V gives CDR1 SGHRS, CDR2 YFSETQ. CDR3 size: 15 residues.